This entry concerns a single T cell receptor beta chain. The data stem from a study of blood T cell repertoires in COVID-19. At the level of the study: Sites in the United States, Italy and Spain provided acute and convalescent COVID-19 samples. The analysed material was cDNA or gDNA that came from T cells, B-cell-depleted T cells, or PBMCs.

The length of the CDR3 is 15 residues. Trimming took 2 bases from V and 2 from J; bases not matched to a gene: 3. CDR1 MGHRA and CDR2 YSYEKL come from the germline V gene. Source study methods: Reference gene primer amplification in the assay estimated nucleated cell counts. TCRdb's table, derived via immunoSEQ multiplex PCR, lists solely in-frame clones and lacks some. The V and J calls and clone size were taken over from that table, and D and trimming were inferred from the DNA. The repertoire holds some 160,000 clones, with roughly 85% as singletons. Sequences were obtained from peripheral blood. The chain couples TRBV4-1 to TRBJ1-3, with 7 bases identical to TRBD1. This sequence was found in a woman of 80 years or more with acute or convalescent COVID-19. The CDR3 sequence is CASSQPDRAGNTIYF. The CDR3 nucleotides read TGCGCCAGCAGCCAACCTGACAGGGCTGGAAACACCATATATTTT.